This T cell receptor (beta chain) was obtained from a study of cytomegalovirus exposure and HLA in healthy donors. Use of 60 Vbeta and 13 Jbeta primers characterized the PCR. Method: immunoSEQ multiplex PCR; TCRdb's copy keeps in-frame clones and lacks some. Altogether approximately 210,000 clones are present, over 80% being singletons, with the ten largest covering roughly 10%. About this clone: Its antigen is unidentified.

Study findings and constraints: Sequencing artifact likely explains a cluster of highly shared sequence variants. Association of a missense DCLRE1C variant with TCR beta V- and J-gene trimming was reported in a later analysis. The investigators catalogued 150 to 200 TCR beta chains as cytomegalovirus-associated.

This CDR3 comprises 17 residues. Trimming cost V 3 bases and J 0 bases, with 14 bases left between them. From germline, CDR1 is SGHTA and CDR2 FQGNSA. This rearrangement joins TRBV7-2 to TRBJ1-4; D perhaps matches TRBD1 (5 bases). This receptor was identified in a woman aged 45-60 years in good health and CMV-seropositive. Specimen: PBMCs. CDR3 nucleotide sequence: TGTGCCAGCAGCTTCGCCCGGCCGGGGGCAACTAATGAAAAACTGTTTTTT. This translates into CASSFARPGATNEKLFF.